This TCR beta chain was identified in a study of Graves' ophthalmopathy and Graves' hyperthyroidism. Overall study: Peripheral blood was gathered at the point of initial diagnosis, before any treatment started. Broader study findings: The model achieved about 70% sensitivity and under 75% specificity for ophthalmopathy progression. Most thyroid clonotypes with frequency above 0.001 were detected in blood too.

The V and J ends lost 8 bases and 7 bases, in that order; junction bases with no gene match: 10. CDR1 is MNHEY and CDR2 is SMNVEV in the germline V gene (reference sequence). The CDR3 has 14 amino acids. The sample holds many counts of this clonotype. Its antigen is not known. It was from 8 to 10 ml of fresh peripheral blood that the PBMCs came. The TCR beta CDR3 regions underwent amplification from RNA transcripts. Amplification began with first-round RT-PCR using HTBI primers, then second-round multiplex PCR was performed. MiXCR, applied by TCRdb to the multiplex PCR reads, yields one record per CDR3 protein. In the table there are approximately 500,000 distinct CDR3 sequences, approximately 14% of which are singletons.

Input material: blood. The chain links TRBV27 to TRBJ2-4, with TRBD1 matching over 8 bases. This TCR derives from a woman in her 30s with Graves' ophthalmopathy. CDR3 sequence (DNA): TGTGCCAGCTCTTGGTCAGGGGGCAGGAACATTCAGTACTTC. This gives the protein CASSWSGGRNIQYF.